This T cell receptor (beta chain) was sequenced for a study of shared clonotypes between healthy human individuals. The V and J ends lost 2 bases and 7 bases respectively, with 6 bases between them. The CDR3 consists of 12 residues. Germline loops: CDR1 SGHNT, CDR2 YENEEA. This table comes from immunoSEQ multiplex PCR, and its TCRdb copy is limited to in-frame clones, with some not included. The table shows over a million clones, with around 95% occurring only once. The chain joins TRBV11-3 to TRBJ2-1; D gene unclear. The sequencing sample was made of naive CD4+ T cells sorted from blood. Subset described: CD45RA+ positively selected. This receptor was taken from a man younger than 40 in good health. In DNA, the CDR3 is TGTGCCAGCAGCTTAATGAGAAATGAGCAGTTCTTC. Amino acids: CASSLMRNEQFF.